These 26 T cell receptor beta chains were all obtained from the same sample, sequenced in a study of T cells in Graves' hyperthyroidism and ophthalmopathy. Amplification of TCR beta CDR3 regions was performed using RNA transcripts as template. Carried out on the TCR CDR3, a first-round RT-PCR used the HTBI primer set. TCRdb reprocessed the multiplex PCR reads with MiXCR, giving one entry per CDR3 protein. The sample has 300,000 to 400,000 distinct CDR3 sequences, around a sixth seen once. The sequenced sample consisted of blood. These receptors originate from a woman aged 45-59 years with Graves' hyperthyroidism.

The CDR3 DNA reads as TGCAGTGCTAGAGTACCGGGAGAGAACACTGAAGCTTTCTTT. Protein product: CSARVPGENTEAFF. The J gene is TRBJ1-1, the V gene TRBV20-1; no clear D. Trimming left V 1 base short and J 1 base short, with 10 bases between. Per the germline V gene, CDR1 is DFQATT and CDR2 is SNEGSKA (reference sequence). The CDR3 is made up of 14 amino acids.

About this clonotype: A read error may explain this, as a much larger clone is one base away. The J gene is TRBJ2-7, the V gene TRBV20-1, with TRBD1 matching over 7 bases. Per the germline V gene, CDR1 is DFQATT and CDR2 is SNEGSKA (reference sequence). CDR3 size: 12 residues. V shed 5 bases, J shed 4 bases, and the junction held 5 bases outside the gene matches. In nucleotides, the CDR3 is TGCAGTGCTCTCCGGGACAGTTACGAGCAGTACGTC. Residues: CSALRDSYEQYV.

The J gene is TRBJ2-7, the V gene TRBV5-6; no clear D. The CDR3 extends over 16 amino acids. The V end was cut by 4 bases, the J end by 3 bases, with 20 bases between. Germline V gives CDR1 SGHDT, CDR2 YYEEEE. The CDR3 spells CASSLSRADYFYEQYF. The CDR3 DNA reads as TGTGCCAGCAGCCTCTCCCGGGCAGATTATTTCTACGAGCAGTACTTC. Full variable domain (remainder filled in from reference TRBV5-6 and TRBJ2-7): DAGVTQSPTHLIKTRGQQVTLRCSPKSGHDTVSWYQQALGQGPQFIFQYYEEEERQRGNFPDRFSGHQFPNYSSELNVNALLLGDSALYLCASSLSRADYFYEQYFGPGTRLTVT.

The J gene is TRBJ1-1, the V gene TRBV4-1; 9 nucleotides match TRBD1. Germline V CDR1 and CDR2: MGHRA, YSYEKL. Losses at the gene ends were 4 bases for V and 4 bases for J; bases not matched to a gene: 13. The length of the CDR3 is 17 residues. The CDR3 nucleotides read TGCGCCAGCAGCCTTCAACCCCCGACAGGGGGGGGCACTGAAGCTTTCTTT. It specifies CASSLQPPTGGGTEAFF.

This clonotype was observed at least ten times. The chain combines TRBV10-3 with TRBJ1-5; TRBD1 matches at 8 bases. CDR1 is ENHRY and CDR2 is SYGVKD in the germline V gene. The trim removed 0 bases at V and 3 bases at J, leaving 7 bases unmatched. The CDR3 is made up of 17 amino acids. CDR3 residues: CAISESPTGADNQPQHF. In DNA, the CDR3 is TGTGCCATCAGTGAGTCTCCGACAGGGGCGGACAATCAGCCCCAGCATTTT.

This clonotype occurred a few times. CDR3 nucleotide sequence: TGTGCCAGCAGTTTATTCGGCAGCGCTGAAGCTTTCTTT. It codes for CASSLFGSAEAFF. The rearrangement uses TRBV27 and TRBJ1-1; no clear D gene. This CDR3 region has 13 residues. CDR1 is MNHEY, CDR2 SMNVEV, per germline (reference sequence). V was clipped by 1 base and J by 6 bases, with 9 bases between them.

The rearrangement joins TRBV27 to TRBJ2-5; 10 bases line up with TRBD2. CDR3 length: 15 residues. The trim removed 3 bases at V and 2 bases at J, leaving 3 bases unmatched. From germline, CDR1 is MNHEY and CDR2 SMNVEV (reference sequence). The CDR3 nucleotides read TGTGCCAGCAGTTTGCTAGCGGGAGTACAAGAGACCCAGTACTTC. As protein: CASSLLAGVQETQYF.

Ten or more counts support this clonotype. The chain joins TRBV28 to TRBJ2-3; 10 nucleotides agree with TRBD2. The length of the CDR3 is 15 residues. The germline V gene encodes CDR1 MDHEN and CDR2 SYDVKM. V gave up 8 bases and J gave up 0 bases; unmatched junction bases: 5. CDR3 DNA sequence: TGTGCCAGCCCCGGGACTAGCGCAAGCACAGATACGCAGTATTTT. It translates to CASPGTSASTDTQYF.

This chain links TRBV10-3 with TRBJ2-2; maybe TRBD2 (6 bases). V was cut by 4 bases and J by 1 base, with 7 bases left in between. Germline V gene data show CDR1 as ENHRY and CDR2 as SYGVKD. This CDR3 contains 14 residues. CDR3 coding DNA: TGTGCCATCAGTGTAGCGGAGAACACCGGGGAGCTGTTTTTT. It yields the protein CAISVAENTGELFF.

The V gene is TRBV11-1, the J gene TRBJ2-1, with 8 bases lining up with TRBD2. The CDR3 loop spans 15 amino acids. V was pared by 3 bases and J by 8 bases, with 9 bases of the junction left unmatched. Germline assignment: CDR1 SGHAT and CDR2 FQDESV (reference sequence). DNA of the CDR3: TGTGCCAGCAGCTTGGCCCTAGCGGGTAGGGATGAGCAGTTCTTC. Encoded protein: CASSLALAGRDEQFF.

The chain has TRBV18 and TRBJ1-1, with D tentatively TRBD1 (5 bases). The CDR3 sequence is 12 residues long. Germline loops: CDR1 KGHSH, CDR2 LQKENI. V lost 4 bases, J lost 10 bases, and 13 bases lay in between. CDR3 coding DNA: TGTGCCAGCTCACAAGATCGGGACTCAGCTTTCTTT. Its protein is CASSQDRDSAFF.

This clonotype was counted between two and nine times. The chain has TRBV2 and TRBJ1-2; D gene unclear. Deletions cut 4 bases from V and 4 bases from J, with 10 bases between. CDR1 SNHLY and CDR2 FYNNEI come from the germline V gene. The length of the CDR3 is 13 residues. CDR3: CASSGAPFYGYTF. CDR3 sequence (DNA): TGTGCCAGCAGTGGTGCCCCCTTCTATGGCTACACCTTC. Combining the CDR3 with reference TRBV2 and TRBJ1-2 gives the whole variable domain EPEVTQTPSHQVTQMGQEVILRCVPISNHLYFYWYRQILGQKVEFLVSFYNNEISEKSEIFDDQFSVERPDGSNFTLKIRSTKLEDSAMYFCASSGAPFYGYTFGSGTRLTVV.

This clonotype showed up many times. CDR3 in DNA: TGCGCCAGCAGCTTGGGACAGAACACCGGGGAGCTGTTTTTT. Protein sequence: CASSLGQNTGELFF. The chain is built from TRBV5-1 and TRBJ2-2; D is unresolved. Germline V gene data show CDR1 as SGHRS and CDR2 as YFSETQ. V lost 0 bases and J 1 base, leaving 4 bases between the germline ends. The CDR3 is 14 amino acids.

The V and J genes are TRBV5-4 and TRBJ1-2, with 7 bases aligning to TRBD1. Germline loops: CDR1 SGHNT, CDR2 YYREEE (reference sequence). This CDR3 spans 12 amino acids. The CDR3 reads CATGRDNYGYTF. As DNA, the CDR3 is TGTGCGACAGGGAGAGATAACTATGGCTACACCTTC.

In this sample, this clonotype turned up many times. The chain is built from TRBV12-3 or TRBV12-4 and TRBJ2-1, with D possibly being TRBD2 (6 bases). V was pared by 5 bases and J by 9 bases, with 11 bases between. The CDR3 covers 12 residues. The CDR3 loop is CASSLGRGEQFF. For the CDR3, the DNA is TGTGCCAGCAGTCTCGGGCGGGGTGAGCAGTTCTTC.

This clonotype was seen ten or more times. The chain carries TRBV3-1 and TRBJ1-5; D is ambiguous. V lost 4 bases and J lost 6, with 19 bases in between. There are 16 residues in the CDR3. CDR1 is LGHDT and CDR2 is YNNKEL in the germline V gene (reference sequence). DNA of the CDR3: TGTGCCAGCAGCCCCAGTTTGGTGGCAGGCGGTCAGCCCCAGCATTTT. Its translation: CASSPSLVAGGQPQHF.

This clonotype was observed at least ten times. This chain links TRBV5-1 with TRBJ1-1, with 8 nucleotides matching TRBD1. Per germline, CDR1 SGHRS and CDR2 YFSETQ. V shed 1 base, J shed 4 bases, and the junction held 3 bases outside the gene matches. This CDR3 is built from 14 residues. The DNA of the CDR3 is TGCGCCAGCAGCTTGCTGGGGACAGGCACTGAAGCTTTCTTT. Protein product: CASSLLGTGTEAFF.

The gene calls are TRBV12-3 or TRBV12-4 and TRBJ2-2; D is possibly TRBD2 (6 bases). The CDR3 is 15 amino acids. V lost 3 bases, J lost 6 bases, and 14 bases lay in between. CDR3 nucleotides: TGTGCCAGCAGTTTGCGGCAGGAGGGCCCCGGGGAGCTGTTTTTT. It specifies CASSLRQEGPGELFF.

This clonotype was detected a few times. The CDR3 here is CAWSSGGWEQFF. CDR3 bases: TGTGCCTGGAGCTCAGGGGGCTGGGAGCAGTTCTTC. This chain joins TRBV30 and TRBJ2-1; 8 nucleotides agree with TRBD1. This CDR3 region has 12 residues. Trimming removed 3 bases from V and 10 bases from J; junction bases left unmatched: 5. The germline V gene has CDR1 GTSNPN and CDR2 SVGIG (reference sequence). The full variable domain, completed using reference TRBV30 and TRBJ2-1, is SQTIHQWPATLVQPVGSPLSLECTVEGTSNPNLYWYRQAAGRGLQLLFYSVGIGQISSEVPQNLSASRPQDRQFILSSKKLLLSDSGFYLCAWSSGGWEQFFGPGTRLTVL.

This clonotype was detected many times. The chain recombines TRBV2 with TRBJ2-2; possible D gene TRBD2, 6 bases. V was pared by 4 bases and J by 2 bases, with 11 bases between. Germline loops: CDR1 SNHLY, CDR2 FYNNEI. The CDR3 loop spans 15 amino acids. CDR3 sequence (DNA): TGTGCCAGCAGTGGTATAGCGGCTAACACCGGGGAGCTGTTTTTT. Protein sequence: CASSGIAANTGELFF.

V usage is TRBV6-1 and J usage is TRBJ1-2; 7 nucleotides align to TRBD1. This CDR3 has 15 amino acids. The V segment lost 6 bases and the J segment 0 bases; nucleotides outside the gene matches: 7. From germline, CDR1 is MNHNS and CDR2 SASEGT. The CDR3 DNA reads as TGTGCCAGCAGCCCGCAGGGGGGAGCTAACTATGGCTACACCTTC. Its translation: CASSPQGGANYGYTF.

The table lists this clonotype with many counts. The chain couples TRBV3-1 to TRBJ2-7; TRBD2 agrees at 9 bases. The V and J ends lost 4 bases and 4 bases, in that order; junction bases with no gene match: 11. The CDR3 loop spans 16 amino acids. CDR1 is LGHDT, CDR2 YNNKEL, per germline (reference sequence). The CDR3 sequence is CASSPRFVAGEYEQYF. The CDR3 DNA follows: TGTGCCAGCAGCCCAAGGTTTGTAGCGGGAGAATACGAGCAGTACTTC.

The chain joins TRBV5-1 to TRBJ2-2, with D possibly being TRBD2 (6 bases). The germline V and J ends were trimmed by 4 bases and 2 bases, with 18 bases remaining between them. The CDR3 runs to 17 residues. Germline V gene sequence: CDR1 SGHRS, CDR2 YFSETQ. CDR3 residues: CASSGSSGTPNTGELFF. CDR3 DNA sequence: TGCGCCAGCAGCGGCTCCTCCGGGACTCCTAACACCGGGGAGCTGTTTTTT.

The DNA for the CDR3 is TGTGCCAGCAGCGGCTGGAGGGACGTTGGAAACACCATATATTTT. Its protein product is CASSGWRDVGNTIYF. The rearrangement joins TRBV25-1 to TRBJ1-3, with TRBD1 as a possible D gene (5 bases). Germline CDR1 is MGHDK and CDR2 is SYGVNS. The ends were cut back, 6 bases at V and 3 bases at J, with 15 bases in the middle. The CDR3 length is 15 residues.

This clonotype was picked up many times. This chain connects TRBV30 to TRBJ1-2, with 7 bases lining up with TRBD1. The trim removed 3 bases at V and 1 base at J, leaving 2 bases unmatched. The V gene's germline CDR1 is GTSNPN and CDR2 SVGIG (reference sequence). CDR3 length equals 13 residues. CDR3 protein: CAWRTGNNYGYTF. As DNA, the CDR3 is TGTGCCTGGAGGACAGGGAATAACTATGGCTACACCTTC.

The rearrangement uses TRBV9 and TRBJ1-1, with D tentatively TRBD1 (5 bases). The CDR3 totals 16 residues. V dropped 4 bases and J dropped 4 bases, with 20 bases sitting between them. The germline CDR1 and CDR2 sequences are SGDLS and YYNGEE. CDR3 protein: CASSKGKAAGGTEAFF. In DNA form, the CDR3 reads TGTGCCAGCAGCAAAGGGAAGGCAGCCGGGGGCACTGAAGCTTTCTTT.